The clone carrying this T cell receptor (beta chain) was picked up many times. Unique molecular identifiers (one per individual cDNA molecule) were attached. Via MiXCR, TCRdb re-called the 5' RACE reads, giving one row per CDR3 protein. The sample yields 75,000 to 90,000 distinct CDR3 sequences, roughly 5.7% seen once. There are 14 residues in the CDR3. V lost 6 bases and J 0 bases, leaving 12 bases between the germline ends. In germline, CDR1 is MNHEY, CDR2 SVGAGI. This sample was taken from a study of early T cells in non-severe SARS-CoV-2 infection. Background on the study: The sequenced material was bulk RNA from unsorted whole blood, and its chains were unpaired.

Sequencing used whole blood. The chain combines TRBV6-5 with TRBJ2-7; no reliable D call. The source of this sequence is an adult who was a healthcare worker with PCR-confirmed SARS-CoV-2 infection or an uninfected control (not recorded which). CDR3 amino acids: CASSQDGSSYEQYF. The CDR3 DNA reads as TGTGCCAGCAGCCAGGACGGCAGCTCCTACGAGCAGTACTTC.